The source of this TCR beta chain is a study of CD8 T cells in ankylosing spondylitis. Study results and caveats: It appeared that ankylosing spondylitis blood was characterized by a TCR beta motif of about 8 highly homologous variants.

The CDR3 is made up of 15 amino acids. V lost 7 bases, J lost 1 base, and 7 bases stayed unmatched. The table lists this clonotype with a count of one. The antigen is unknown. TCRdb independently ran MiXCR on the 5' RACE reads; one entry per CDR3 protein. The repertoire holds over 130,000 distinct CDR3 sequences, with around 45% as singletons. The genes are TRBV12-3 or TRBV12-4 and TRBJ2-1; 7 bases are a match to TRBD2. The sample consisted of synovial fluid, either unsorted or a sorted T cell fraction (not recorded which). The clonotype comes from a male donor with ankylosing spondylitis. CDR3 in amino acids: CASKVSGISYNEQFF. The DNA of the CDR3 is TGTGCCAGCAAAGTGAGCGGGATTTCCTACAATGAGCAGTTCTTC.